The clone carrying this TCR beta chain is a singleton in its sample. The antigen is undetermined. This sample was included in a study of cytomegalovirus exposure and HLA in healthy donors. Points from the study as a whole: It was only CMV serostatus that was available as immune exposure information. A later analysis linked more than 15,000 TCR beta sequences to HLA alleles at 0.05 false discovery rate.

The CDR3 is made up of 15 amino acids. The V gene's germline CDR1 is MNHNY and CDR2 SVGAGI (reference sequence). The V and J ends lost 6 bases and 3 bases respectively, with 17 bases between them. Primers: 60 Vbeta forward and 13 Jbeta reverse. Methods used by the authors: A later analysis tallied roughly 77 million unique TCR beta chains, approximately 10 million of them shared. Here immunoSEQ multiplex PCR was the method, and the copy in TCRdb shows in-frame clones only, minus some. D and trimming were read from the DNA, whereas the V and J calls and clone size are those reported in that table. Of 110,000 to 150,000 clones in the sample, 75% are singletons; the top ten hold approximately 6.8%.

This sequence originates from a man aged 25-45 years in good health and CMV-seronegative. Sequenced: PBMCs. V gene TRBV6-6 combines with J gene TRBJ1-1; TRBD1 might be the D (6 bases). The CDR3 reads CASSPDSFGDTEAFF. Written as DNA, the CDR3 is TGTGCCAGCAGCCCGGACAGTTTCGGGGACACTGAAGCTTTCTTT.